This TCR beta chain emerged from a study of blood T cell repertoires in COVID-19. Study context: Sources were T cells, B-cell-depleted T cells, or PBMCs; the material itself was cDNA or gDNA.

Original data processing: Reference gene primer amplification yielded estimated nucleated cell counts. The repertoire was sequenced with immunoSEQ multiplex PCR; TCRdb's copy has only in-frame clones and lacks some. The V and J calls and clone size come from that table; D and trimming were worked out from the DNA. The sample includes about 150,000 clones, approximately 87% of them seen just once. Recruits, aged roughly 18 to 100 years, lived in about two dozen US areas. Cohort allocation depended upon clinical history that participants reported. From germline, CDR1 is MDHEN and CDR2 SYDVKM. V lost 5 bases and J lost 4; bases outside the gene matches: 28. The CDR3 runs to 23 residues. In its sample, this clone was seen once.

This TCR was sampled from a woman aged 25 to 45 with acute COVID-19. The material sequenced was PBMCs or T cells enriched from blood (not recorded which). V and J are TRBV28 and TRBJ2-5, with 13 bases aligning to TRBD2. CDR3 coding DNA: TGTGCCAGCAGTCTCCCGGGACTAGCGGGATCCGCAGGGCGGGAGTGGCTTCTAGAGACCCAGTACTTC. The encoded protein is CASSLPGLAGSAGREWLLETQYF.